The 9 T cell receptor beta chains given below trace back to one sample, sequenced in a study of blood T cells in healthy people across ages. Alongside a J-beta primer mix, a sample-barcoded 5' primer served in a second PCR lasting about 6 to 11 cycles. TCRdb re-called the 5' RACE reads with MiXCR, one entry per CDR3 protein. Here the sample spans around 600,000 distinct CDR3 sequences, around half being singletons. Specimen: blood. These receptors all come from a man aged 80 or over in good health.

This chain connects TRBV7-9 to TRBJ2-1; a possible D gene is TRBD1 (6 bases). Germline values: CDR1 SEHNR, CDR2 FQNEAQ (reference sequence). With 0 bases removed from V and 8 bases from J, the gap between germline ends came to 14 bases. The CDR3 contains 15 residues. In DNA form, the CDR3 reads TGTGCCAGCAGCTTAGCGGTGGGGGCTGCAGATGAGCAGTTCTTC. Its protein product is CASSLAVGAADEQFF.

The table lists this clonotype with a few counts. This chain joins TRBV7-9 and TRBJ1-1; TRBD1 is a possible D gene (6 bases). CDR1 SEHNR and CDR2 FQNEAQ come from the germline V gene (reference sequence). V dropped 2 bases and J dropped 4 bases, with 14 bases sitting between them. The CDR3 is 15 residues long. The CDR3 protein is CASSLSSGASTEAFF. Here the CDR3 DNA reads TGTGCCAGCAGCTTATCTTCAGGGGCGAGCACTGAAGCTTTCTTT.

CDR3 nucleotides: TGTGCCAGCAGCTCTGCTGGACATGGCAATGAGCAGTTCTTC. Translation gives CASSSAGHGNEQFF. V is TRBV7-3 and J is TRBJ2-1; D perhaps matches TRBD1 (5 bases). The germline V and J ends were trimmed by 4 bases and 6 bases, with 13 bases remaining between them. This CDR3 comprises 14 residues. The germline V gene encodes CDR1 SGHTA and CDR2 FQGTGA.

The chain employs TRBV4-1 and TRBJ2-5; TRBD1 is a possible D gene (6 bases). CDR3 size: 16 residues. Trimming left V 4 bases short and J 0 bases short, with 15 bases between. CDR1 and CDR2 from the germline V gene are MGHRA and YSYEKL. In DNA, the CDR3 is TGCGCCAGCAGCCTGACAGGTTCGGGGTACCAAGAGACCCAGTACTTC. Translating gives CASSLTGSGYQETQYF.

This clonotype was observed a single time. V is TRBV5-5 and J is TRBJ2-3; D may correspond to TRBD1 or TRBD2 (5 bases each). Per the germline V gene, CDR1 is SGHKS and CDR2 is YYEKEE (reference sequence). The CDR3 is 17 amino acids. Between the trimmed V and J ends, which lost 0 bases and 0 bases, there was a span of 14 bases. The CDR3 DNA reads TGTGCCAGCAGCTTGGAGTTGGGACCGACTAGCACAGATACGCAGTATTTT. Translation gives CASSLELGPTSTDTQYF.

The V call is TRBV7-2, the J call TRBJ2-3, with 11 bases lining up with TRBD2. The germline CDR1 and CDR2 sequences are SGHTA and FQGNSA. V lost 4 bases, J lost 3 bases, and 15 bases stayed unmatched. CDR3 length equals 19 residues. CDR3 DNA: TGTGCCAGCAGCTCCCGGGCTAGCGGGAGGACTACAAGGACAGATACGCAGTATTTT. It specifies CASSSRASGRTTRTDTQYF.

This clonotype was seen a handful of times. V gene TRBV5-1 combines with J gene TRBJ2-7, with 13 bases fitting TRBD2. CDR1 SGHRS and CDR2 YFSETQ come from the germline V gene. CDR3 length equals 19 residues. The ends lost 0 bases at V and 0 bases at J; junction bases unmatched: 9. CDR3 region: CASSLASRGLAGISYEQYF. CDR3 DNA sequence: TGCGCCAGCAGCTTGGCCTCTCGGGGACTAGCGGGAATCTCCTACGAGCAGTACTTC.

This chain links TRBV5-1 with TRBJ2-5; perhaps TRBD1 as D (7 bases). This CDR3 has 16 residues. Germline V CDR1 and CDR2: SGHRS, YFSETQ. V was cut by 0 bases and J by 1 base, with 13 bases left in between. CDR3 residues: CASSLASGGSQETQYF. CDR3 coding DNA: TGCGCCAGCAGCTTGGCGTCAGGGGGGAGCCAAGAGACCCAGTACTTC.

Only a few counts were recorded for this clonotype. The chain uses TRBV6-6 and TRBJ1-1; D may be TRBD1 (5 bases). There are 16 residues in the CDR3. Per germline, CDR1 MNHNY and CDR2 SVGAGI (reference sequence). Trimming took 10 bases from V and 3 from J, leaving 24 bases between them. CDR3 DNA sequence: TGTGCCACATCCCTCGGCAGGGAAATATTGGACACTGAAGCTTTCTTT. The encoded protein is CATSLGREILDTEAFF.